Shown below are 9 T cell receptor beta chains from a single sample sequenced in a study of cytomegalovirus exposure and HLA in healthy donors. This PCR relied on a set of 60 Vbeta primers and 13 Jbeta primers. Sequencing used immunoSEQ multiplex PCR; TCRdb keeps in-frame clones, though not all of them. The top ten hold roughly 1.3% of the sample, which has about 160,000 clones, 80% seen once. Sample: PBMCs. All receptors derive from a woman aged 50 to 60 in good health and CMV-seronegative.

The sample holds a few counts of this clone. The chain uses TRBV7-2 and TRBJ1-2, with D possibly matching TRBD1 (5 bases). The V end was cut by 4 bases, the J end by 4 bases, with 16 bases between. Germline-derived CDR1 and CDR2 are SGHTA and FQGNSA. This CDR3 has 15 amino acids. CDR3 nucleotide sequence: TGTGCCAGCAGCTCCCAGGTTGTTCAGGGCTATGGCTACACCTTC. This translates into CASSSQVVQGYGYTF.

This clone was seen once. The CDR3 is CASSPGTGGPTEAFF. The DNA of the CDR3 is TGTGCCAGCAGCCCCGGGACAGGGGGCCCCACTGAAGCTTTCTTT. The chain joins TRBV5-4 to TRBJ1-1; 12 bases fit TRBD1. The CDR3 has 15 amino acids. After removal of 4 bases from V and 4 bases from J, the junction contained 5 bases not matched to a gene. Looked up from germline, CDR1 is SGHNT and CDR2 is YYREEE (reference sequence). Together with reference TRBV5-4 and TRBJ1-1, the CDR3 gives the full variable domain: ETGVTQSPTHLIKTRGQQVTLRCSSQSGHNTVSWYQQALGQGPQFIFQYYREEENGRGNFPPRFSGLQFPNYSSELNVNALELDDSALYLCASSPGTGGPTEAFFGQGTRLTVV.

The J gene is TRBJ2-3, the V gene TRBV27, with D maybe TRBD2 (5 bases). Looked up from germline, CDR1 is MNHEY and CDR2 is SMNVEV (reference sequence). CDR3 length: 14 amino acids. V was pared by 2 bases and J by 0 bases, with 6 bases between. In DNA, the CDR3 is TGTGCCAGCAGTTTAATAGCGAGCACAGATACGCAGTATTTT. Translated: CASSLIASTDTQYF.

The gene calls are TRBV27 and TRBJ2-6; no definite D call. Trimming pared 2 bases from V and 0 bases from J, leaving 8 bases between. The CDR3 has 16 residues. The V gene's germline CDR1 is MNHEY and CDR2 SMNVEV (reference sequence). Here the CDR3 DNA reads TGTGCCAGCAGTTTACAGGTGGCCTCTGGGGCCAACGTCCTGACTTTC. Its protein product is CASSLQVASGANVLTF.

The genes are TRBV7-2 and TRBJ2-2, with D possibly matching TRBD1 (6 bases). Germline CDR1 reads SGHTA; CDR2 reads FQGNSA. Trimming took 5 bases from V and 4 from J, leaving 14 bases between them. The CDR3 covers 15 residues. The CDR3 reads CASSLPGVFTGELFF. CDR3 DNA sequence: TGTGCCAGCAGCCTTCCAGGGGTTTTCACCGGGGAGCTGTTTTTT.

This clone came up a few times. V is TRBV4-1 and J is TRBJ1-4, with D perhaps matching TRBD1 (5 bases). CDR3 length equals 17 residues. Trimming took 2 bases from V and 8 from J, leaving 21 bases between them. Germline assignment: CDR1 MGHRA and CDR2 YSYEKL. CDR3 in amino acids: CASSQSGRNSGGEKLFF. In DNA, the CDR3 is TGCGCCAGCAGCCAATCGGGGCGAAACTCCGGGGGGGAAAAACTGTTTTTT.

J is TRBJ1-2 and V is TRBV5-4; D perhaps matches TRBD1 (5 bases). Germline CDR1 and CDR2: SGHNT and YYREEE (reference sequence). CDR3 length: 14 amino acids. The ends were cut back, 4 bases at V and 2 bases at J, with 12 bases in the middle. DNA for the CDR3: TGTGCCAGCAGCCGGGAGGGGCTGAACTATGGCTACACCTTC. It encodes CASSREGLNYGYTF.

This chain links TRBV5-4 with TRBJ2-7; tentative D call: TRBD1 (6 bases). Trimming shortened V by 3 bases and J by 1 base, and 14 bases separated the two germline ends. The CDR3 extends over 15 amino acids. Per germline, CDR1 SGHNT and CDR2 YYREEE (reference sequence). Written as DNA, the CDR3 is TGTGCCAGCAGCTCACCCCGGGACACATCCTACGAGCAGTACTTC. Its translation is CASSSPRDTSYEQYF.

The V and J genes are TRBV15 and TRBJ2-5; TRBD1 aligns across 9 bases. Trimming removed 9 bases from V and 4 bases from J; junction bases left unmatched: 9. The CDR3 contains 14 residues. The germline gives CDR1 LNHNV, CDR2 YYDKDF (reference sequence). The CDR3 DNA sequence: TGTGCCACTCGCAAGGGACAGGGATTAGAGACCCAGTACTTC. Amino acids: CATRKGQGLETQYF.